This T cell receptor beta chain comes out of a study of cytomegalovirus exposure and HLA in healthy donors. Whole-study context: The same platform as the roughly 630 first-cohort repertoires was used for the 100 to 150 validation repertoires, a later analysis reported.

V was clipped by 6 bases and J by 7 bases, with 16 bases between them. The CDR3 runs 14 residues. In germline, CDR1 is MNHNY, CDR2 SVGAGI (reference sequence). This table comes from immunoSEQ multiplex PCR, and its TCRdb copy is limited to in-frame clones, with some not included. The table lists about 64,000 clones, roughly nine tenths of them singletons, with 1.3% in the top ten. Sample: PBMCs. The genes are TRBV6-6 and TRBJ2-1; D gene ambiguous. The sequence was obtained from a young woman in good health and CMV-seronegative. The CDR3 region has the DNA TGTGCCAGCAGGCAGCCCGGTGAGGTGAATGAGCAGTTCTTC. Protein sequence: CASRQPGEVNEQFF.